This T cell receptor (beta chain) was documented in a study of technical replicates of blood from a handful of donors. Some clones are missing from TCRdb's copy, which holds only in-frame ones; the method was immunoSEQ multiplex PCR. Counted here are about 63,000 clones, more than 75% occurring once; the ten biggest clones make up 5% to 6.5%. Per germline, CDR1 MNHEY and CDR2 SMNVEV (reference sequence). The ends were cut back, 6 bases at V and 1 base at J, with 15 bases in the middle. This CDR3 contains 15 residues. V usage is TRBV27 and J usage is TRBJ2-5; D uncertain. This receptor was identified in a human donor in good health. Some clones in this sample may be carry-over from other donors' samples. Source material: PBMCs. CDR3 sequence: CASRTQYRSQETQYF. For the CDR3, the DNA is TGTGCCAGCAGAACCCAATACCGGTCCCAAGAGACCCAGTACTTC.